This T cell receptor beta chain was identified in a study of blood T cell repertoires in COVID-19. As for the study in general: T cells, B-cell-depleted T cells, or PBMCs provided the cDNA or gDNA that served as material.

TCRdb keeps only in-frame clones here, not all; method: immunoSEQ multiplex PCR. Of about 160,000 clones in the sample, approximately 91% were seen once. The CDR3 spans 14 residues. CDR1 and CDR2 from the germline V gene are SGHAT and FQNNGV. Unmatched junction bases numbered 11, after V lost 6 bases and J lost 7 bases. This rearrangement joins TRBV11-2 to TRBJ1-2, with 7 bases fitting TRBD1. Sequenced: peripheral blood. This sequence originates from a man younger than 30 with acute or convalescent COVID-19. The CDR3 loop is CASRYRGYFGGYTF. In DNA form, the CDR3 reads TGTGCCAGCAGGTACAGGGGTTACTTCGGTGGCTACACCTTC.